This entry describes one T cell receptor beta chain. The antigen remains undetermined. The data were obtained in a study of T cell responses to AZD1222 COVID-19 vaccine. Overall study findings and caveats: Clonal diversity was possibly underestimated, and white British individuals and females predominated among donors.

The repertoire was sequenced with immunoSEQ multiplex PCR; TCRdb's copy has only in-frame clones and lacks some. Seen here are approximately 200,000 clones, roughly 94% observed once, and the top ten hold approximately 1.5%. The germline V gene has CDR1 SGHDT and CDR2 YYEEEE. V lost 1 base to trimming and J lost 2 bases, with 7 bases between them. The length of the CDR3 is 13 residues. The sample here was peripheral blood, taken 28 days after the second dose of the MenACWY control vaccine. The receptor comes from an adult who received the MenACWY meningococcal vaccine as a control. This chain connects TRBV5-6 to TRBJ2-7; unclear D gene. CDR3 region: CASSLLVAYEQYF. As DNA, the CDR3 is TGTGCCAGCAGCTTGTTAGTTGCCTACGAGCAGTACTTC.